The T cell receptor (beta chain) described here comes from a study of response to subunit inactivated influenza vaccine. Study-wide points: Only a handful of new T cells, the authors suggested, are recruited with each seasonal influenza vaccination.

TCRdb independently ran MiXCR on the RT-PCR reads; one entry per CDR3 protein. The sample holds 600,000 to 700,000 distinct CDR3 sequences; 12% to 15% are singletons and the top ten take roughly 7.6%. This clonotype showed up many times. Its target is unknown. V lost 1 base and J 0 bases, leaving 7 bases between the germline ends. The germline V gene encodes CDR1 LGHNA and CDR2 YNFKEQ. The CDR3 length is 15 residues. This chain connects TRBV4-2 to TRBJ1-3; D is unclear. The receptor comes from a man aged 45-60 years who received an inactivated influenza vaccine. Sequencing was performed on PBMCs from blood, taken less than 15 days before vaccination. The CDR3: CASSQGISSGNTIYF. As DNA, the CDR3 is TGTGCCAGCAGCCAAGGGATAAGCTCTGGAAACACCATATATTTT.